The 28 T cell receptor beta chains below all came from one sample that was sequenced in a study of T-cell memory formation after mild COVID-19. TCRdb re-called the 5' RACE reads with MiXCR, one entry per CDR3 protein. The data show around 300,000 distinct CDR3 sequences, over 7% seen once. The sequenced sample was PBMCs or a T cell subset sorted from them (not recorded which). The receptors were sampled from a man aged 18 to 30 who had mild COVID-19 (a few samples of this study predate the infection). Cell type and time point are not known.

The CDR3 nucleotides are TGTGCCAGCAGCCGCGAACCACAGGGGTCGGAGACCCAGTACTTC. Translation: CASSREPQGSETQYF. This sequence joins TRBV4-2 and TRBJ2-5, with TRBD1 matching over 7 bases. Trimming removed 4 bases from V and 5 bases from J; junction bases left unmatched: 10. The CDR3 runs 15 residues. Germline assignment: CDR1 LGHNA and CDR2 YNFKEQ.

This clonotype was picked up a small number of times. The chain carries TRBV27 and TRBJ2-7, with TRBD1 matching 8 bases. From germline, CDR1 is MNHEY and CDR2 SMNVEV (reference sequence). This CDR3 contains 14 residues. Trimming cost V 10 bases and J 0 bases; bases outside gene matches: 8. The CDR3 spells CATRDRPSSYEQYF. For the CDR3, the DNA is TGTGCCACCAGGGACAGGCCGAGCTCCTACGAGCAGTACTTC.

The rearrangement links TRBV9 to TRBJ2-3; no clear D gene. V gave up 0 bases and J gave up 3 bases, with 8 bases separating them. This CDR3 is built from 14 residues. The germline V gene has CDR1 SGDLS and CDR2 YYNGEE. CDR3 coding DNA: TGTGCCAGCAGCGTAGTTGCAGAGACAGATACGCAGTATTTT. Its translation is CASSVVAETDTQYF.

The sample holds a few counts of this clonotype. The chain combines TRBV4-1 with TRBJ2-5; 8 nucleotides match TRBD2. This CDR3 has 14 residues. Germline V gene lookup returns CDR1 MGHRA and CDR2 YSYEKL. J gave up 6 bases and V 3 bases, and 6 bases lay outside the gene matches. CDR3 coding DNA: TGCGCCAGCAGCCAGCCCAGGACTAGCCAGACCCAGTACTTC. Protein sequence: CASSQPRTSQTQYF.

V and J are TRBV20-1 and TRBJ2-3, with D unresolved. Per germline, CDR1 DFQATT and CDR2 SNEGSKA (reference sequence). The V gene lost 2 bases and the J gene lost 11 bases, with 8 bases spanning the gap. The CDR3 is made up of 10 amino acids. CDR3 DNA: TGCAGTGCTAGACCCATTAAGCAGTATTTT. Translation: CSARPIKQYF.

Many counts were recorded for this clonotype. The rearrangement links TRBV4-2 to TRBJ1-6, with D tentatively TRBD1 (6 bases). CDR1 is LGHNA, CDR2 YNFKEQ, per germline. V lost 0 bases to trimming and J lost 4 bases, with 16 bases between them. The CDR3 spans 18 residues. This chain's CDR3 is CASSQDLQGNPYNSPLHF. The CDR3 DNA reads TGTGCCAGCAGCCAAGATTTGCAGGGGAATCCATATAATTCACCCCTCCACTTT.

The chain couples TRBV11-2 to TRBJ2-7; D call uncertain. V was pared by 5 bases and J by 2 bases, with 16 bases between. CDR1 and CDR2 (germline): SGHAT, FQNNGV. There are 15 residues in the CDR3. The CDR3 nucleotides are TGTGCCAGCAGCCCCCTACATGGCTCCACCTACGAGCAGTACGTC. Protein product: CASSPLHGSTYEQYV.

The CDR3 loop reads CSARDRRGGETQYF. In nucleotides, the CDR3 is TGCAGTGCTAGAGATCGCAGGGGGGGAGAGACCCAGTACTTC. The chain is built from TRBV20-1 and TRBJ2-5, with D perhaps matching TRBD1 or TRBD2 (7 bases each). Per germline, CDR1 DFQATT and CDR2 SNEGSKA (reference sequence). The V end was cut by 0 bases, the J end by 4 bases, with 12 bases between. The length of the CDR3 is 14 residues.

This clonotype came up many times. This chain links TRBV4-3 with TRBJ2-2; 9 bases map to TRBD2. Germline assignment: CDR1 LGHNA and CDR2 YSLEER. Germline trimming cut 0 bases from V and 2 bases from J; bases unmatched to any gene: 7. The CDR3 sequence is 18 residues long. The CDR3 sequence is CASSQELAGPINTGELFF. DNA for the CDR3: TGCGCCAGCAGCCAAGAGCTAGCGGGGCCAATAAACACCGGGGAGCTGTTTTTT.

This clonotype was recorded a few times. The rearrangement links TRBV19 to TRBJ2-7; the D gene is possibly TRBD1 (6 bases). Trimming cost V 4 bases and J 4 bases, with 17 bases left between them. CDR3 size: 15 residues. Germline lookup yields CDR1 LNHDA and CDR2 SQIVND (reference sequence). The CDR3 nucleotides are TGTGCCAGTAGTAGAACAGGGACGCAACTGTACGAGCAGTACTTC. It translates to CASSRTGTQLYEQYF.

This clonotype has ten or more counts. The CDR3 loop reads CASSVNGHSGNTIYF. CDR3 nucleotides: TGTGCCAGCAGCGTTAACGGGCACTCTGGAAACACCATATATTTT. The V call is TRBV9, the J call TRBJ1-3, with D unresolved. The CDR3 consists of 15 residues. V dropped 2 bases and J dropped 0 bases, with 9 bases sitting between them. Germline lookup yields CDR1 SGDLS and CDR2 YYNGEE.

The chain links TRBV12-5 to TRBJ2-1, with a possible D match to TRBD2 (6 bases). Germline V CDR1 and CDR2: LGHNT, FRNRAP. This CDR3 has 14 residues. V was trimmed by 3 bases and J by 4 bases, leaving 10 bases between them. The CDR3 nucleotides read TGTGCTAGTGGTTTCGGGGGTACGTACAATGAGCAGTTCTTC. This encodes CASGFGGTYNEQFF.

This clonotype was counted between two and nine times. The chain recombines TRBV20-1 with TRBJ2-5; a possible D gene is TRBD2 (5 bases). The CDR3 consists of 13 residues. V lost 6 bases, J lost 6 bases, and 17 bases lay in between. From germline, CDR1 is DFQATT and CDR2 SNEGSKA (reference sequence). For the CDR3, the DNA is TGCAGTGCGGCCGACCCGGGAAGAAAGACCCAGTACTTC. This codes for CSAADPGRKTQYF.

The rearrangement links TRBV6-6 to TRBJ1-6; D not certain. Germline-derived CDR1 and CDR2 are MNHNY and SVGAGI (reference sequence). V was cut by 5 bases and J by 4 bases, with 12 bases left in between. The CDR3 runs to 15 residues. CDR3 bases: TGTGCCAGCAGTAGTAACAATGAATATAATTCACCCCTCCACTTT. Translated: CASSSNNEYNSPLHF.

CDR3 in amino acids: CAIGTGTNTEAFF. The CDR3 DNA reads TGTGCCATTGGCACAGGCACGAACACTGAAGCTTTCTTT. The chain uses TRBV10-3 and TRBJ1-1, with TRBD1 as a possible D gene (5 bases). In germline, CDR1 is ENHRY, CDR2 SYGVKD. Trimming shortened V by 9 bases and J by 1 base, and 12 bases separated the two germline ends. There are 13 residues in the CDR3.

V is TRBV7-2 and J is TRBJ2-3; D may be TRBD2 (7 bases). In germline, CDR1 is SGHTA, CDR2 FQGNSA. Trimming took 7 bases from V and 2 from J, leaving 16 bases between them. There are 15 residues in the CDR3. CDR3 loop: CASNRGGGNTDTQYF. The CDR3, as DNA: TGTGCCAGCAACCGAGGGGGGGGGAACACAGATACGCAGTATTTT.

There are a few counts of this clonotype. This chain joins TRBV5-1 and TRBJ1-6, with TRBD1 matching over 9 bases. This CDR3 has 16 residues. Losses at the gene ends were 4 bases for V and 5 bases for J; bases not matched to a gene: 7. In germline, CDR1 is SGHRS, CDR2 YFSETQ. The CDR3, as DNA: TGCGCCAGCAGCCCACGGGGACAGGGCGATAATTCACCCCTCCACTTT. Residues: CASSPRGQGDNSPLHF.

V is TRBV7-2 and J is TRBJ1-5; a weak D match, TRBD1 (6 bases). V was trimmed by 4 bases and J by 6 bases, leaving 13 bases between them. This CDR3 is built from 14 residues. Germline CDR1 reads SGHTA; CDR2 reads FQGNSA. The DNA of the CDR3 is TGTGCCAGCAGCTCGTGGGGGGCTGGTCAGCCCCAGCATTTT. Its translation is CASSSWGAGQPQHF.

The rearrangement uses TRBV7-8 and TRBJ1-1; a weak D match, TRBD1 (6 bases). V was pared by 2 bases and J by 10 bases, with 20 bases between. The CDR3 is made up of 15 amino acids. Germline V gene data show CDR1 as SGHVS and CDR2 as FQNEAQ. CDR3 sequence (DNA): TGTGCCAGCAGCTTAAGGGGGGCAGACGTGGTAGTAGCTTTCTTT. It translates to CASSLRGADVVVAFF.

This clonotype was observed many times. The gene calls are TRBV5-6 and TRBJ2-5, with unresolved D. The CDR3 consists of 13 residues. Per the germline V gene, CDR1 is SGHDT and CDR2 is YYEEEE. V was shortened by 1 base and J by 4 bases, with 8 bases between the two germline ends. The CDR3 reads CASSLRLGETQYF. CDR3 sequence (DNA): TGTGCCAGCAGCTTGCGATTGGGAGAGACCCAGTACTTC.

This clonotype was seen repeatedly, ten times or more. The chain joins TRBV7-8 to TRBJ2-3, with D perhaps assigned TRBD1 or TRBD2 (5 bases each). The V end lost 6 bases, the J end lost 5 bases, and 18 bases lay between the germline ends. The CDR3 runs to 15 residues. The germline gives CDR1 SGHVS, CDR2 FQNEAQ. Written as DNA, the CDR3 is TGTGCCAGCAGGTGGGGGACGGAGGAAGGAGATACGCAGTATTTT. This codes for CASRWGTEEGDTQYF.

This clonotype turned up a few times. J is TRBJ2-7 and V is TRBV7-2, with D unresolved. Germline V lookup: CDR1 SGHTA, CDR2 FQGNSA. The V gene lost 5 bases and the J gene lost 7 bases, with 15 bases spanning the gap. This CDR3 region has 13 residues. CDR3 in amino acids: CASSLPSTREQYF. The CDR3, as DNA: TGTGCCAGCAGCCTCCCCTCGACGAGGGAGCAGTACTTC.

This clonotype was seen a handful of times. CDR3 loop: CASSQSVTGELFF. CDR3 DNA sequence: TGTGCCAGCAGCCAATCTGTTACCGGGGAGCTGTTTTTT. V is TRBV3-1 and J is TRBJ2-2; D is undetermined. The V gene lost 2 bases and the J gene lost 5 bases, with 6 bases spanning the gap. CDR1 and CDR2 (germline): LGHDT, YNNKEL (reference sequence). CDR3 length: 13 amino acids.

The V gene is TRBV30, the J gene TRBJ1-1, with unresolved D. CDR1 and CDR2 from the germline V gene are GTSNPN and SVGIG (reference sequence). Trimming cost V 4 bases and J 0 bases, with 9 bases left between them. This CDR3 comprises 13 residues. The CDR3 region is CAWTILLNTEAFF. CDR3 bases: TGTGCCTGGACCATTTTATTGAACACTGAAGCTTTCTTT. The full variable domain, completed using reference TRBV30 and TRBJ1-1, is SQTIHQWPATLVQPVGSPLSLECTVEGTSNPNLYWYRQAAGRGLQLLFYSVGIGQISSEVPQNLSASRPQDRQFILSSKKLLLSDSGFYLCAWTILLNTEAFFGQGTRLTVV.

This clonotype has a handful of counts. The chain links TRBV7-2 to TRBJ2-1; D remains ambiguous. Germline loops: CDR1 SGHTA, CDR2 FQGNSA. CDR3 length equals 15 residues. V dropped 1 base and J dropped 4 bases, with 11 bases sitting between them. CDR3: CASSLGLPAYNEQFF. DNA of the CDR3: TGTGCCAGCAGCTTAGGGCTGCCCGCATACAATGAGCAGTTCTTC.

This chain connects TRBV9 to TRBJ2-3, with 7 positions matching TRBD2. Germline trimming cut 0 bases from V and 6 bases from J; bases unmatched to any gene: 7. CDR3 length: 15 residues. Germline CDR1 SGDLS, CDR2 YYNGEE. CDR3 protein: CASSVAAGLLDTQYF. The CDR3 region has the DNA TGTGCCAGCAGCGTAGCCGCGGGACTACTGGATACGCAGTATTTT.

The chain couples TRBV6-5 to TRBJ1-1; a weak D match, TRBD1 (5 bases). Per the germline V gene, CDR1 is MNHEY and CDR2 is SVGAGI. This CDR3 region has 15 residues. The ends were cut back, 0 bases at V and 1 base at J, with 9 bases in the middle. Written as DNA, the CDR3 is TGTGCCAGCAGTTACTCTCGGGGGGGGAACACTGAAGCTTTCTTT. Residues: CASSYSRGGNTEAFF.

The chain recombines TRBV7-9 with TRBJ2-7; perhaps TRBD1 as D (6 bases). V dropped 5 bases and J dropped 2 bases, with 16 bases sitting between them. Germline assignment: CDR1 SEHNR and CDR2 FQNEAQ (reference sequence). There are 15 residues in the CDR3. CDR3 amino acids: CASSPPRQATYEQYF. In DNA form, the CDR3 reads TGTGCCAGCAGCCCTCCAAGACAGGCTACCTACGAGCAGTACTTC. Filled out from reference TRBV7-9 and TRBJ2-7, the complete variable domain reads DTGVSQNPRHKITKRGQNVTFRCDPISEHNRLYWYRQTLGQGPEFLTYFQNEAQLEKSRLLSDRFSAERPKGSFSTLEIQRTEQGDSAMYLCASSPPRQATYEQYFGPGTRLTVT.